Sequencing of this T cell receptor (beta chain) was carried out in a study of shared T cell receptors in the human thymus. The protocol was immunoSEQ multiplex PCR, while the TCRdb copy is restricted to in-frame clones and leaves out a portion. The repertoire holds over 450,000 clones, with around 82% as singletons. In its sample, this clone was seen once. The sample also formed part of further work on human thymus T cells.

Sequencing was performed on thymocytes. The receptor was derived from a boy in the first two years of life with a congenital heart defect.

CDR3 in amino acids: CASSLGAGNREEQYF. The CDR3 nucleotides read TGTGCCAGCAGCTTAGGGGCAGGGAATCGTGAAGAGCAGTACTTC. This chain links TRBV5-4 with TRBJ2-7, with D possibly being TRBD1 (5 bases). CDR1 and CDR2 from the germline V gene are SGHNT and YYREEE (reference sequence). V was clipped by 2 bases and J by 7 bases, with 19 bases between them. This CDR3 region has 15 residues. Filled out from reference TRBV5-4 and TRBJ2-7, the complete variable domain reads ETGVTQSPTHLIKTRGQQVTLRCSSQSGHNTVSWYQQALGQGPQFIFQYYREEENGRGNFPPRFSGLQFPNYSSELNVNALELDDSALYLCASSLGAGNREEQYFGPGTRLTVT.